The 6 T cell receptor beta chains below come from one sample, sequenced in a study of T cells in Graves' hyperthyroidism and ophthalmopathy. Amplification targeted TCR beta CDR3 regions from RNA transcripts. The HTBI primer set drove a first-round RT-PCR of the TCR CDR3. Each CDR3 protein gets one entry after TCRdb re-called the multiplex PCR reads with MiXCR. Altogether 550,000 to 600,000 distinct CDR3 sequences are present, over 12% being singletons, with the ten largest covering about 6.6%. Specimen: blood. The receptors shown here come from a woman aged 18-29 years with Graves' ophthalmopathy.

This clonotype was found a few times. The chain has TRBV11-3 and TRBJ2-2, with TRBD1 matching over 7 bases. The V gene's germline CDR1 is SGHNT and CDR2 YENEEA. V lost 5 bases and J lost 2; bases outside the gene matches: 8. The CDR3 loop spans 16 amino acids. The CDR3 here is CASSPEGTDNTGELFF. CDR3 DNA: TGTGCCAGCAGCCCTGAAGGGACAGACAACACCGGGGAGCTGTTTTTT.

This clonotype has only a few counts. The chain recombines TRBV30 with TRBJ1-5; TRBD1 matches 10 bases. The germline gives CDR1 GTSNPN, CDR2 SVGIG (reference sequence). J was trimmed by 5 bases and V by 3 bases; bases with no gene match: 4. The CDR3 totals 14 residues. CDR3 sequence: CAWSHGTGDQPQHF. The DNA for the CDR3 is TGTGCCTGGAGCCACGGGACAGGGGATCAGCCCCAGCATTTT.

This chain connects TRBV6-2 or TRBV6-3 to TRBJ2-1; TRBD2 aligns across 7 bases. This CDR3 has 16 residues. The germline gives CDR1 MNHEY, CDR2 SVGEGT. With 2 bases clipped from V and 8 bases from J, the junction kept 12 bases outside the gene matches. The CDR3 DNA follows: TGTGCCAGCAGTTACGCCCTTGGCGGGAGAAGCGATGAGCAGTTCTTC. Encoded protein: CASSYALGGRSDEQFF.

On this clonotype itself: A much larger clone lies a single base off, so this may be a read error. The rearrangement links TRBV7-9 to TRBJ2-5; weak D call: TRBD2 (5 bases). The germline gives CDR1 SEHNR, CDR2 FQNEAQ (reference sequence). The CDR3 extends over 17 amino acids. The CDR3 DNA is TGTGCCAGCAGCACCCGGACTGATCAATTGTACCAAGAGACCCGGTACTTC. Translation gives CASSTRTDQLYQETRYF.

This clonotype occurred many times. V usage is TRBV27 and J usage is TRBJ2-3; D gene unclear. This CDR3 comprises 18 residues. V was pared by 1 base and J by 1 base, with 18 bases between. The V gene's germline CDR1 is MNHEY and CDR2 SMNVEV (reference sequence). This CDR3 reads CASSLYGPENRGTDTQYF. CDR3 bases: TGTGCCAGCAGTTTATACGGCCCTGAGAATAGGGGCACAGATACGCAGTATTTT.

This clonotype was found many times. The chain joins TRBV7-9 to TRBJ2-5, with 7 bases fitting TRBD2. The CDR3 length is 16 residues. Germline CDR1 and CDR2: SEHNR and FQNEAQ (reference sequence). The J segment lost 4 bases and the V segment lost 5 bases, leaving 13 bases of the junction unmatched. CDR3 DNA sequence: TGTGCCAGCAGCCCTCCGGCTAGCGGCTACGGAGAGACCCAGTACTTC. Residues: CASSPPASGYGETQYF.